This is a list of T cell receptor beta chains from one sample in a study of blood T cells in healthy people across ages. Via MiXCR, TCRdb re-called the 5' RACE reads, giving one row per CDR3 protein. The sample shows about 1.5 million distinct CDR3 sequences, approximately 39% of them seen only once. Specimen: blood. The receptor set was obtained from a young woman in good health. CDR3s include the opening cysteine and the closing phenylalanine or tryptophan. The D gene is left open where the match is weak. Size values are once, few and many counts, or a class for expanded clones, and some rows have none.

V gene,D gene,CDR3 length,J gene,clone size,CDR3 DNA,CDR3 protein
TRBV3-1,.,13,TRBJ1-6,once,TGTGCCAGCAGCCACAGGGGTGATTCACCCCTCCACTTT,CASSHRGDSPLHF
TRBV10-3,TRBD1,18,TRBJ2-7,.,TGTGCCATCAGTGAATTCCGGACAGGGCGAAAGTCCTACAATGAGCAGTACTTC,CAISEFRTGRKSYNEQYF
TRBV7-2,TRBD2,16,TRBJ2-2,few,TGTGCCAGCAGCTTTGGACTAGCGGGACGTACCGGGGAGCTGTTTTTT,CASSFGLAGRTGELFF
TRBV25-1,.,14,TRBJ1-4,.,TGTGCCAGCAGTGTTGTGGGGTCCTACGAAAAACTGTTTTTT,CASSVVGSYEKLFF
TRBV6-2/TRBV6-3,.,12,TRBJ2-7,.,TGTGCCGGCAGTTCCTATACCTACGAGCAGTACTTC,CAGSSYTYEQYF
TRBV18,.,13,TRBJ2-3,.,TGTGCCAGCTCACAAGGGGTCCCAGATACGCAGTATTTT,CASSQGVPDTQYF
TRBV20-1,TRBD1,12,TRBJ1-1,few,TGCAGGGCCGGGACAGGGAACACTGAAGCTTTCTTT,CRAGTGNTEAFF
TRBV5-1,.,15,TRBJ2-7,.,TGCGCCAGCAGCTCTGGAGACAGGATTGGCTACGAGCAGTACTTC,CASSSGDRIGYEQYF
TRBV20-1,TRBD2,16,TRBJ2-5,few,TGCAGTGCTAGAGATCCCCCCCCTAGCGGCCAAGAGACCCAGTACTTC,CSARDPPPSGQETQYF
TRBV20-1,.,10,TRBJ2-1,.,TGCAGTGCTACGAACAATGAGCGGTTCTTC,CSATNNERFF
TRBV7-9,TRBD2,16,TRBJ2-5,once,TGTGCCAGCAGCTTAGGGGGCGGGGGTCCCTACAATGAGCAGTACTTC,CASSLGGGGPYNEQYF
TRBV20-1,.,11,TRBJ2-3,few,TGCAGTGGCCGTAGCACAGATACGCAGTATTTT,CSGRSTDTQYF
TRBV7-3,.,21,TRBJ2-5,.,TGTGCCAGCAGCTTAACCAGGGGACACGATCTTGACTTAACGCCCTACAATGAGCAGTACTTC,CASSLTRGHDLDLTPYNEQYF
TRBV7-2,.,14,TRBJ1-2,few,TGTGCCAGCAGCTTAGGAGTGGCATACTATGGCTACACCTTC,CASSLGVAYYGYTF
TRBV7-2,.,14,TRBJ2-4,.,TGTGCCAGCACCGTTACTCGGGGGGCAGGGACCCAATACTTC,CASTVTRGAGTQYF
TRBV7-9,.,12,TRBJ2-7,.,TGTGCCAGCAGTCCAAGTTGGGTAGAGCAGTACTTC,CASSPSWVEQYF
TRBV6-1,TRBD2,16,TRBJ2-7,once,TGTGCCAGCAGACTCGGACTAGCGGGAGTGTTGGGCGAGCAGTACTTC,CASRLGLAGVLGEQYF
TRBV7-2,.,16,TRBJ1-5,.,TGTGCCAGCAGCTTCGGTGCCAGGGGTGTTAATCAGCCCCAGCATTTT,CASSFGARGVNQPQHF
TRBV7-2,.,16,TRBJ2-1,.,TGTGCCAGCAGCCCGGGACTCCCCCCGACCTACAATGAGCAGTTCTTC,CASSPGLPPTYNEQFF
TRBV4-1,.,18,TRBJ2-1,once,TGCGCCAGCAGCCAAGTGAAGGCAGGACTTAGCTCCTACAATGAGCAGTTCTTC,CASSQVKAGLSSYNEQFF
TRBV29-1,.,12,TRBJ1-1,.,TGCAGCGGAATCCAGGGGAACACTGAAGCTTTCTTT,CSGIQGNTEAFF
TRBV7-2,TRBD1,16,TRBJ2-7,.,TGTGCCAGCAGCTTATGGGGGACAGGGGATTCCTACGAGCAGTACTTC,CASSLWGTGDSYEQYF
TRBV27,.,13,TRBJ1-6,few,TGTGCCAGCAGTTCACCTTATAATTCACCCCTCCACTTT,CASSSPYNSPLHF
TRBV27,TRBD2,14,TRBJ2-1,.,TGTGCCAGCAGTTGGGTAGCGGGAGTGGGTGAGCAGTTCTTC,CASSWVAGVGEQFF
TRBV29-1,TRBD2,16,TRBJ2-1,.,TGCAGCGTTAGAGTTGGCGGGAGGGTTTTTTACAATGAGCAGTTCTTC,CSVRVGGRVFYNEQFF
TRBV6-1,TRBD2,15,TRBJ2-7,few,TGTGCCAGCAGTGTCCCACTAGCGGAATACGACGAGCAGTACTTC,CASSVPLAEYDEQYF
TRBV29-1,.,14,TRBJ2-2,.,TGCAGCGCCGGAACCGGGCTGGACACCGGGGAGCTGTTTTTT,CSAGTGLDTGELFF
TRBV4-1,TRBD2,14,TRBJ2-1,.,TGCGCCAGCAGCCAATCCATGGGACTAGCGGAGCAGTTCTTC,CASSQSMGLAEQFF
TRBV7-2,.,15,TRBJ2-3,.,TGTGCCAGCAGCTTCGGGACCCAAGGGATAGATACGCAGTATTTT,CASSFGTQGIDTQYF
TRBV30,TRBD1,14,TRBJ1-2,.,TGTGCCTGGAGGGACAGGGGGCAGACGTATGGCTACACCTTC,CAWRDRGQTYGYTF
TRBV7-6,TRBD2,17,TRBJ2-5,.,TGTGCCAGCAGCTTCCAAGGACTAGCGGGGGTCCAAGAGACCCAGTACTTC,CASSFQGLAGVQETQYF
TRBV27,.,14,TRBJ2-5,few,TGTGCCAGCAAGCGACATGCCTCGGGGGAGACCCAGTACTTC,CASKRHASGETQYF
TRBV4-2,.,14,TRBJ2-7,.,TGTGCCAGCAGCCACCGACAGGAATCCTACGAGCAGTACTTC,CASSHRQESYEQYF
TRBV5-6,.,15,TRBJ2-7,.,TGTGCCAGCAGCGTAGGGGTAGGGGGTGGTTACGAGCAGTACTTC,CASSVGVGGGYEQYF
TRBV9,TRBD2,16,TRBJ2-3,once,TGTGCCAGCAGCGTTCGTGGCGGGGGTGCAGCAGATACGCAGTATTTT,CASSVRGGGAADTQYF
TRBV10-3,.,15,TRBJ1-2,.,TGTGCCATCAGTGAGTCGAACGGTCGGGACTATGGCTACACCTTC,CAISESNGRDYGYTF
TRBV5-8,.,15,TRBJ1-5,.,TGTGCCAGCAACAGGCGGAAAGGTATTAATCAGCCCCAGCATTTT,CASNRRKGINQPQHF
TRBV20-1,.,15,TRBJ2-5,.,TGCAGTGCTACCGGGGGCGGGGGACTTTACAATGAGCAGTACTTC,CSATGGGGLYNEQYF
TRBV7-2,TRBD2,13,TRBJ2-3,.,TGTGCCAATAGCGGGAGAATGACAGATACGCAGTATTTT,CANSGRMTDTQYF
TRBV10-3,.,13,TRBJ2-1,few,TGTGCCATCAGTGGGCCAACCTACAATGAGCAGTTCTTC,CAISGPTYNEQFF
TRBV2,.,14,TRBJ1-6,.,TGTGCCAGCAGTGAAATCGGCAGAAATTCACCCCTCCACTTT,CASSEIGRNSPLHF
TRBV7-2,.,13,TRBJ1-1,few,TGTGCCAGCAGCTTAGAGGGGGGAGCCCGGGCTTTCTTT,CASSLEGGARAFF
TRBV20-1,.,12,TRBJ1-2,.,TGCAGTGCTATCGCAGCCAACTATGGCTACACCTTC,CSAIAANYGYTF
TRBV4-3,.,13,TRBJ2-5,.,TGCGCCAGCAGCCAATTACTAGGGGCTGCGCAGTACTTC,CASSQLLGAAQYF
TRBV27,.,15,TRBJ2-2,few,TGTGCCAGCAGTTTTTGGGCAGAGAACACCGGGGAGCTGTTTTTT,CASSFWAENTGELFF
TRBV28,.,15,TRBJ2-5,.,TGTGCCAGCAGCCAAACAGGGATGGCACAAGAGACCCAGTACTTC,CASSQTGMAQETQYF
TRBV4-3,.,16,TRBJ2-7,few,TGCGCCAGCAGCCAAGACCTGGATAGCTCCTACAATGAGCAGTACTTC,CASSQDLDSSYNEQYF
TRBV12-3/TRBV12-4,TRBD2,15,TRBJ2-7,few,TGTGCCAGCAGTTTGGGAGGGACCTCGTTCTACGAGCAGTACTTC,CASSLGGTSFYEQYF
TRBV7-2,TRBD2,16,TRBJ2-3,few,TGTGCCAGCAGCTTACGGGCGTCTAGCGGGGCAGATACGCAGTATTTT,CASSLRASSGADTQYF
TRBV30,.,14,TRBJ1-5,few,TGTGCCTGGAGTGCGGACGTTTATGGGCAGCCCCAGCATTTT,CAWSADVYGQPQHF
TRBV5-1,.,13,TRBJ1-1,.,TGCGCCAGTAGCTCCTCGGCTGAGGCGGCAGCTTTCTTT,CASSSSAEAAAFF
TRBV12-3/TRBV12-4,.,17,TRBJ1-3,.,TGTGCCAGCTTTCCCGGTAATAGAATTTACTCTGGAAACACCATATATTTT,CASFPGNRIYSGNTIYF
TRBV29-1,.,13,TRBJ2-1,.,TGCAGCGGTGTGACGTGGGACTACAATGAGCAGTTCTTC,CSGVTWDYNEQFF
TRBV20-1,.,16,TRBJ2-6,.,TGCAGTGCTAGAGGACCGGGGTCCTCTGGGGCCAACGTCCTGACTTTC,CSARGPGSSGANVLTF
TRBV7-9,.,15,TRBJ2-1,.,TGTGCCAGCAGAGACGGTTGGAGCTCCTACAATGAGCAGTTCTTC,CASRDGWSSYNEQFF
TRBV7-2,.,14,TRBJ2-4,.,TGTGCCAGCAGCTTAGGACTAGATGGAAACATTCAGTACTTC,CASSLGLDGNIQYF
TRBV6-2/TRBV6-3,TRBD2,17,TRBJ2-3,.,TGTGCCAGCAGTTACGCAACTGGGGGGGACCACACAGATACGCAGTATTTT,CASSYATGGDHTDTQYF